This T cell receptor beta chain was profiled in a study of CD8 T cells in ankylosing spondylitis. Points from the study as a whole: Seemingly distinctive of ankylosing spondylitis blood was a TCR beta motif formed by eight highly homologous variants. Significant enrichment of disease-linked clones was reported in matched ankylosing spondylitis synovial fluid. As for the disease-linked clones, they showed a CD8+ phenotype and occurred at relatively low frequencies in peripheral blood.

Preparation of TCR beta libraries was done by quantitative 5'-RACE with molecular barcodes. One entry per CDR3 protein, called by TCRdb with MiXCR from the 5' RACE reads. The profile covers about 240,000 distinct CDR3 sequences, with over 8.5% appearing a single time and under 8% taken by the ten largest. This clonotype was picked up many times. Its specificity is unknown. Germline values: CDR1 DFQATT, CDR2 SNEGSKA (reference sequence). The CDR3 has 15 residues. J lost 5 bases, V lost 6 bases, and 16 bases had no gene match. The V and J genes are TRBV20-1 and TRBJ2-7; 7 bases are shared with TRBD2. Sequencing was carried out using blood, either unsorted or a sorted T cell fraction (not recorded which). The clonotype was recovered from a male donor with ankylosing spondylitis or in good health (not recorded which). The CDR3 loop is CSALPDEGGTHEQYF. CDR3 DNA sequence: TGCAGTGCCCTACCAGATGAGGGAGGGACCCACGAGCAGTACTTC.